This is a list of T cell receptor beta chains from one sample in a study of T cell responses to AZD1222 COVID-19 vaccine. The repertoire was sequenced with immunoSEQ multiplex PCR; TCRdb's copy has only in-frame clones and lacks some. The sample has 130,000 to 150,000 clones, 85% to 95% seen once. Sequencing used peripheral blood, obtained on day 0 of AZD1222 vaccination. Source of these receptors: an adult in good health. The CDR3 runs from the conserved cysteine through the conserved F or W. The order of the fields is V gene, J gene, clone size, D gene, CDR3 protein, CDR3 DNA. D genes are given only for firm matches. Size values are once, few and many counts, or a class for expanded clones, and some rows have none.

>TRBV2|TRBJ2-1|.|.
CASGAGRYNEQFF
TGTGCCAGCGGGGCGGGGCGTTACAATGAGCAGTTCTTC
>TRBV29-1|TRBJ1-1|.|.
CSVEVGGWVDTEAFF
TGCAGCGTTGAGGTTGGCGGGTGGGTCGACACTGAAGCTTTCTTT
>TRBV2|TRBJ2-2|.|TRBD2
CASSTSGTGGELFF
TGTGCCAGCAGTACTAGCGGGACGGGAGGGGAGCTGTTTTTT
>TRBV28|TRBJ1-2|.|.
CVATGRYGYTF
TGTGTTGCCACCGGGAGATATGGCTACACCTTC
>TRBV5-4|TRBJ1-2|.|TRBD1
CASSQQGAEGYTF
TGTGCCAGCAGCCAGCAGGGGGCGGAGGGCTACACCTTC
>TRBV11-2|TRBJ2-1|.|.
CASSSGAPNEQFF
TGTGCCAGCAGCTCAGGTGCCCCCAATGAGCAGTTCTTC
>TRBV19|TRBJ2-1|once|.
CASTEGGVYNEQFF
TGTGCCAGTACTGAGGGGGGAGTCTACAATGAGCAGTTCTTC
>TRBV7-3|TRBJ1-1|.|.
CASSLTSGARNTEAFF
TGTGCCAGCAGCTTAACGTCAGGGGCGAGGAACACTGAAGCTTTCTTT
>TRBV18|TRBJ2-7|.|.
CASSPGTEGEQYF
TGTGCCAGCTCACCAGGGACGGAGGGGGAGCAGTACTTC
>TRBV5-1|TRBJ1-2|.|.
CASSLAGENYGYTF
TGCGCCAGCAGCTTGGCCGGGGAGAACTATGGCTACACCTTC
>TRBV18|TRBJ1-5|.|.
CASSPSGSTDQPQHF
TGTGCCAGCTCACCGAGCGGGTCTACCGATCAGCCCCAGCATTTT
>TRBV24-1|TRBJ1-1|.|.
CATSDGREAFF
TGTGCCACCAGTGATGGCAGGGAAGCTTTCTTT
>TRBV30|TRBJ2-7|once|.
CAWRGGTEHSEQYF
TGTGCCTGGAGAGGCGGGACGGAACATTCCGAGCAGTACTTC
>TRBV5-4|TRBJ1-2|.|.
CASSPNNEANYGYTF
TGTGCCAGCAGCCCGAATAATGAGGCGAACTATGGCTACACCTTC
>TRBV3-1/TRBV3-2|TRBJ1-2|once|.
CASSQGSAGGGYTF
TGTGCCAGCAGCCAAGGTTCCGCGGGGGGTGGCTACACCTTC
>TRBV10-3|TRBJ1-2|.|TRBD1
CAISEVGQGGGYTF
TGTGCCATCAGTGAGGTGGGACAGGGAGGTGGCTACACCTTC
>TRBV16|TRBJ2-5|.|TRBD1
CASSQWGQGFQETQYF
TGTGCCAGCAGCCAATGGGGACAGGGGTTCCAAGAGACCCAGTACTTC
>TRBV7-9|TRBJ2-3|.|TRBD2
CASSLAVTSGRTSTDTQYF
TGTGCCAGCAGCTTAGCTGTCACTAGCGGGAGGACTAGCACAGATACGCAGTATTTT
>TRBV30|TRBJ2-3|.|.
CAWSPLGATAQYF
TGTGCCTGGAGCCCCCTCGGGGCTACGGCGCAGTATTTT
>TRBV5-4|TRBJ1-1|.|.
CASSPWGTEAFF
TGTGCCAGCAGCCCCTGGGGCACTGAAGCTTTCTTT
>TRBV19|TRBJ1-4|.|TRBD1
CASSLGTGGMSTNEKLFF
TGTGCCAGTAGTCTAGGGACAGGGGGCATGTCAACTAATGAAAAACTGTTTTTT
>TRBV5-1|TRBJ1-2|.|TRBD1
CASSNSGQGINYGYTF
TGCGCCAGCAGCAATTCAGGACAGGGGATAAACTATGGCTACACCTTC
>TRBV7-6|TRBJ2-1|.|.
CASSREFEQFF
TGTGCCAGCAGTCGAGAATTTGAGCAGTTCTTC
>TRBV9|TRBJ2-1|.|.
CASSVGSQGGQFF
TGTGCCAGCAGCGTAGGAAGTCAGGGCGGGCAGTTCTTC
>TRBV7-9|TRBJ1-5|.|.
CASSLAGDQPQHF
TGTGCCAGCAGCTTAGCGGGCGATCAGCCCCAGCATTTT
>TRBV12-3/TRBV12-4|TRBJ2-5|few|.
CASSLFGLNHF
TGTGCCAGCAGTTTGTTTGGACTAAACCACTTC
>TRBV29-1|TRBJ2-7|.|.
CSVILGAGNPYEQYF
TGCAGCGTTATATTGGGAGCAGGGAACCCCTACGAGCAGTACTTC
>TRBV5-6|TRBJ2-7|.|.
CASRLQESFEQYF
TGTGCCAGCCGTTTACAGGAGAGTTTCGAGCAGTACTTC